This is a list of T cell receptor beta chains from one sample in a study of T cells in Graves' hyperthyroidism and ophthalmopathy. TCRdb redid the calling of the multiplex PCR reads with MiXCR, one entry per CDR3 protein. The sample consists of about 640,000 distinct CDR3 sequences, about 20% of them appearing once. Sequences were obtained from blood. The receptor source for this set is a man under 40 with Graves' ophthalmopathy. Each CDR3 is given with its conserved first and last residue. The order of the fields is clone size, D gene, V gene, J gene, CDR3 protein, CDR3 DNA. A D gene is named only where the DNA matches it firmly. Only some rows state a clone size, as once, few, many or a class for expanded clones.

few	.	TRBV7-9	TRBJ2-3	CASSLGWGSRDTQYF	TGTGCCAGCAGCTTAGGATGGGGGTCCCGCGATACGCAGTATTTT
few	TRBD1	TRBV15	TRBJ2-1	CATSRSTGISNEQFF	TGTGCCACCAGCAGATCGACAGGGATTAGCAATGAGCAGTTCTTC
many	.	TRBV12-3/TRBV12-4	TRBJ2-5	CASSFVNEETQYF	TGTGCCAGCAGTTTCGTAAACGAAGAGACCCAGTACTTC
.	TRBD1	TRBV30	TRBJ1-2	CAWSVGQGGEGYTF	TGTGCCTGGAGTGTGGGTCAGGGGGGAGAGGGCTACACCTTC
.	TRBD2	TRBV30	TRBJ2-7	CAGEWGGRNEQYF	TGTGCCGGGGAATGGGGGGGGAGGAACGAGCAGTACTTC
.	.	TRBV5-1	TRBJ2-7	CASSFGERGYEQYF	TGCGCCAGCAGCTTCGGGGAGAGGGGGTACGAGCAGTACTTC
many	TRBD1	TRBV2	TRBJ1-1	CASRYGQGNTEAFF	TGTGCCAGCAGGTACGGACAGGGGAACACTGAAGCTTTCTTT
.	TRBD1	TRBV5-1	TRBJ2-3	CATSPGQLYTDTQYF	TGCGCGACCTCTCCGGGACAGCTTTACACAGATACGCAGTATTTT
.	TRBD1	TRBV6-5	TRBJ2-7	CASSYSTQGQGLYEQYF	TGTGCCAGCAGTTACTCGACTCAGGGACAGGGACTCTACGAGCAGTACTTC
.	.	TRBV6-1	TRBJ2-3	CASSPRPLASTDTQYF	TGTGCCAGCAGTCCCCGACCATTAGCTAGCACAGATACGCAGTATTTT
few	TRBD2	TRBV10-3	TRBJ2-5	CAISDPAGGQETQYF	TGTGCCATCAGTGATCCAGCGGGAGGGCAAGAGACCCAGTACTTC
.	.	TRBV6-1	TRBJ2-3	CASSTAGTFSTDTQYF	TGTGCCAGCAGTACCGCCGGGACCTTTTCCACAGATACGCAGTATTTT
many	TRBD2	TRBV12-3/TRBV12-4	TRBJ2-7	CASSERGTSGAYEQYF	TGTGCCAGCAGCGAAAGAGGGACTAGCGGGGCGTACGAGCAGTACTTC
many	.	TRBV29-1	TRBJ2-7	CSVEVGPYEQYF	TGCAGCGTTGAAGTAGGACCCTACGAGCAGTACTTC
many	TRBD1	TRBV27	TRBJ1-1	CASSFQSGPGGTFEAFF	TGTGCCAGCAGTTTTCAGTCTGGGCCAGGGGGTACGTTTGAAGCTTTCTTT
few	.	TRBV20-1	TRBJ2-7	CSARDPPRPYEQYF	TGCAGTGCTAGAGATCCCCCCCGGCCCTACGAGCAGTACTTC
few	.	TRBV28	TRBJ2-1	CASSPGSNRGEQFF	TGTGCCAGCAGTCCCGGGTCGAATAGGGGTGAGCAGTTCTTC
.	.	TRBV28	TRBJ2-7	CASSYTEEQYF	TGTGCCAGCAGTTACACAGAAGAGCAGTACTTC
.	.	TRBV14	TRBJ1-1	CASSAPGRNTEAFF	TGTGCCAGCAGTGCCCCGGGAAGGAACACTGAAGCTTTCTTT
.	TRBD2	TRBV4-2	TRBJ2-7	CASSQVAGPLYEQYF	TGTGCCAGCAGCCAGGTAGCGGGACCCCTCTACGAGCAGTACTTC
.	.	TRBV12-5	TRBJ2-2	CASRSQDTGELFF	TGTGCTAGTCGCTCCCAAGACACCGGGGAGCTGTTTTTT
.	.	TRBV5-5	TRBJ1-2	CASSDQAGYTF	TGCGCCAGCAGCGACCAAGCGGGCTACACCTTC
once	TRBD1	TRBV30	TRBJ1-2	CAWGTAPNYGYTF	TGTGCCTGGGGGACAGCCCCTAACTATGGCTACACCTTC
many	TRBD1	TRBV28	TRBJ2-3	CASSSGQVADTQYF	TGTGCCAGCAGTTCCGGACAGGTGGCAGATACGCAGTATTTT
few	TRBD2	TRBV20-1	TRBJ2-5	CSAADSGRYQETQYF	TGCAGTGCGGCCGATAGCGGGAGGTACCAAGAGACCCAGTACTTC
many	.	TRBV15	TRBJ2-7	CATSSTDSIHEQYF	TGTGCCACCAGCAGCACAGACTCCATCCACGAGCAGTACTTC
many	.	TRBV11-2	TRBJ1-1	CASSLDGLTRDMPENTEAFF	TGTGCCAGCAGCTTAGATGGACTGACCAGAGATATGCCGGAGAACACTGAAGCTTTCTTT
few	.	TRBV20-1	TRBJ2-7	CSAREFYEQYF	TGCAGTGCTAGAGAGTTCTACGAGCAGTACTTC
many	TRBD2	TRBV7-2	TRBJ2-5	CASSLTSGIQETQYF	TGTGCCAGCAGCTTGACTAGCGGGATCCAAGAGACCCAGTACTTC
few	TRBD1	TRBV29-1	TRBJ2-1	CSTLRGDRAFGEQFF	TGCAGTACGCTACGGGGGGACAGGGCCTTCGGAGAGCAGTTCTTC
.	.	TRBV15	TRBJ1-4	CATSRFRGANEKLFF	TGTGCCACCAGCAGATTCCGGGGTGCGAATGAAAAACTGTTTTTT
.	.	TRBV20-1	TRBJ2-4	CSAREGTAKNIQYF	TGCAGTGCTAGAGAAGGGACTGCCAAAAACATTCAGTACTTC
few	TRBD2	TRBV13	TRBJ2-5	CASSFGEAGERETQYF	TGTGCCAGCAGCTTTGGGGAAGCGGGAGAGCGGGAGACCCAGTACTTC
few	.	TRBV29-1	TRBJ2-7	CSVDDFSASYEQYF	TGCAGCGTTGACGATTTCTCCGCTTCCTACGAGCAGTACTTC
many	.	TRBV20-1	TRBJ1-4	CSAVRNEKLFF	TGCAGTGCTGTAAGAAATGAAAAACTGTTTTTT
.	TRBD1	TRBV5-1	TRBJ2-7	CASSLGLRDRGHSSYEQYF	TGCGCCAGCAGCTTGGGCCTCCGGGACAGGGGGCACAGCTCCTACGAGCAGTACTTC
.	.	TRBV5-1	TRBJ2-3	CASSLFMEDTQYF	TGCGCCAGCAGCTTGTTCATGGAGGATACGCAGTATTTT
.	.	TRBV4-1	TRBJ2-1	CASSQRGGGRGNEQFF	TGCGCCAGCAGCCAAAGGGGAGGGGGCCGAGGGAATGAGCAGTTCTTC
.	.	TRBV7-2	TRBJ2-5	CASSLMIETQYF	TGTGCCAGCAGCTTAATGATAGAGACCCAGTACTTC
few	.	TRBV4-3	TRBJ2-1	CASSQDRGIHNEQFF	TGCGCCAGCAGCCAAGACAGGGGCATCCACAATGAGCAGTTCTTC
once	.	TRBV3-1	TRBJ1-1	CASSQRGLTEAFF	TGTGCCAGCAGCCAACGGGGATTGACTGAAGCTTTCTTT
many	TRBD2	TRBV28	TRBJ2-7	CASSFFLGGDEQYF	TGTGCCAGCAGTTTTTTCCTCGGGGGGGACGAGCAGTACTTC
few	TRBD1	TRBV12-3/TRBV12-4	TRBJ2-1	CASSMTGVYNEQFF	TGTGCCAGCAGTATGACAGGGGTGTACAATGAGCAGTTCTTC
.	.	TRBV9	TRBJ2-1	CASSATGNPYNEQFF	TGTGCCAGCAGCGCCACAGGGAATCCCTACAATGAGCAGTTCTTC
few	TRBD2	TRBV7-9	TRBJ2-1	CASRPGGDNNEQFF	TGTGCCAGCCGCCCGGGGGGAGACAACAATGAGCAGTTCTTC
few	.	TRBV7-9	TRBJ2-7	CASTDKGRAEQYF	TGTGCCAGCACCGATAAGGGACGGGCCGAGCAGTACTTC
.	TRBD1	TRBV6-1	TRBJ2-6	CASSRQQTGSSGANVLTF	TGTGCCAGCAGTCGACAGCAGACAGGGTCTTCTGGGGCCAACGTCCTGACTTTC
few	TRBD1	TRBV6-2/TRBV6-3	TRBJ2-7	CASSGQGAREQYF	TGTGCCAGCAGTGGACAGGGGGCTCGGGAGCAGTACTTC
.	.	TRBV7-2	TRBJ1-6	CASSLPQGGNSPLHF	TGTGCCAGCAGCTTACCCCAGGGTGGCAATTCACCCCTCCACTTT
many	.	TRBV27	TRBJ2-7	CASSSHPNEQYF	TGTGCCAGCAGTTCCCATCCAAACGAGCAGTACTTC
few	.	TRBV7-9	TRBJ2-1	CASSSRTDNEQFF	TGTGCCAGCAGCTCCCGTACGGACAATGAGCAGTTCTTC
few	TRBD2	TRBV24-1	TRBJ2-1	CATEGWTSGSFSEQFF	TGTGCCACCGAAGGATGGACTAGCGGGAGTTTTAGTGAGCAGTTCTTC
few	TRBD2	TRBV19	TRBJ2-1	CASSMAGGYNEQFF	TGTGCCAGTAGTATGGCGGGAGGGTACAATGAGCAGTTCTTC
many	TRBD2	TRBV12-3/TRBV12-4	TRBJ2-1	CASSQLAGVGNEQFF	TGTGCCAGCAGTCAACTAGCGGGAGTAGGCAATGAGCAGTTCTTC
few	TRBD2	TRBV30	TRBJ2-3	CAWSVLRTSGSTDTQYF	TGTGCCTGGAGTGTACTTAGGACTAGCGGGAGCACAGATACGCAGTATTTT